Listed below are T cell receptor beta chains from one sample, sequenced in a study of T-cell reconstitution after alpha-beta-depleted transplantation in children. TCRdb re-called the PCR reads through MiXCR, storing one row per CDR3 protein. The sample includes around 580,000 distinct CDR3 sequences, 25% to 30% seen only once; the top ten take about a third. The sequencing here drew on PBMCs, taken before TCRalphabeta/CD19-depleted stem cell transplant. The receptor source for this set is a boy younger than two with Wiskott-Aldrich syndrome, due to receive a stem cell transplant. Each CDR3 is given with its conserved first and last residue.

v_gene,j_gene,CDR3aa
TRBV5-1,TRBJ2-1,CASSLRVSATRSYNAQFF
TRBV10-3,TRBJ2-5,CAISGLAGMETQYF
TRBV19,TRBJ2-7,CASSDRGREQYF
TRBV20-1,TRBJ2-5,CSARSIDQETQYF
TRBV5-1,TRBJ2-3,CASHHSNREDTQYF
TRBV28,TRBJ2-3,CASSQGTQGWYTQYF
TRBV6-5,TRBJ2-7,CASSYTGAYEQYF
TRBV27,TRBJ1-1,CASSFDGRGDTEAFF
TRBV5-1,TRBJ2-7,CASSSMQGFSYEQYF
TRBV5-1,TRBJ1-5,CASSLGEGNAQHF
TRBV5-1,TRBJ2-5,CASSLVILAGGTKETQYF
TRBV20-1,TRBJ1-4,CSAREDSLNNEKLFF
TRBV4-1,TRBJ2-3,CASSQVPLRRISTDTQYF
TRBV30,TRBJ2-1,CAWSVLAGGQNEQFF